Sequencing of this T cell receptor beta chain was carried out in a study of early T cells in non-severe SARS-CoV-2 infection. Study summary: Unsorted whole-blood RNA was sequenced in bulk, leaving chains unpaired.

Remarks on this clonotype: Its antigen is undetermined.

Researchers attached unique molecular identifiers to individual cDNA molecules. One entry per CDR3 protein, called by TCRdb with MiXCR from the 5' RACE reads. This sample has 85,000 to 90,000 distinct CDR3 sequences; about 14% occur once, and the top ten carry 5% to 7%. This CDR3 region has 14 residues. Trimming took 4 bases from V and 7 from J; bases not matched to a gene: 10. In germline, CDR1 is MDHEN, CDR2 SYDVKM. The study, taken as a whole, reports: VDJdb matching skewed toward anti-spike CD8 responses, missing private and CD4 specificities.

This receptor was identified in an adult who was a healthcare worker with PCR-confirmed SARS-CoV-2 infection or an uninfected control (not recorded which). Sequencing was carried out using whole blood. The genes are TRBV28 and TRBJ2-7, with 7 bases that match TRBD1. DNA of the CDR3: TGTGCCAGCAGTTCCCCGGGACAGATGAGGGAGCAGTACTTC. As protein: CASSSPGQMREQYF. Full variable domain (missing parts from reference TRBV28 and TRBJ2-7): DVKVTQSSRYLVKRTGEKVFLECVQDMDHENMFWYRQDPGLGLRLIYFSYDVKMKEKGDIPEGYSVSREKKERFSLILESASTNQTSMYLCASSSPGQMREQYFGPGTRLTVT.